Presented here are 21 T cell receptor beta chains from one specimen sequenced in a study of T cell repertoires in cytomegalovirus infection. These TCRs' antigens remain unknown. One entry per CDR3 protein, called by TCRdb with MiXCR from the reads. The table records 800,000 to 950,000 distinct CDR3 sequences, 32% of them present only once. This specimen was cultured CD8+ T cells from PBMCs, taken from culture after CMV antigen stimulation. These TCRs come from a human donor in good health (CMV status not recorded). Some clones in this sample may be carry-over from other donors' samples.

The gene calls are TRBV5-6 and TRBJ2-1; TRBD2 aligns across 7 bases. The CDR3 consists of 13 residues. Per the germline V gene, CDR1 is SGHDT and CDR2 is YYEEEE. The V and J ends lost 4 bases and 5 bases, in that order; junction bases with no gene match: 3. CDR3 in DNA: TGTGCCAGCAGCGGGGGGGTCCACAATGAGCAGTTCTTC. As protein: CASSGGVHNEQFF.

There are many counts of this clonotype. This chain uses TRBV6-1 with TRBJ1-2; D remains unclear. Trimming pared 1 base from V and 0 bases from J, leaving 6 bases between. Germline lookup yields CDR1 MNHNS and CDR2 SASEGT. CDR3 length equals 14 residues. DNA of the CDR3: TGTGCCAGCAGTGAAGATGTGGCTAACTATGGCTACACCTTC. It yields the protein CASSEDVANYGYTF.

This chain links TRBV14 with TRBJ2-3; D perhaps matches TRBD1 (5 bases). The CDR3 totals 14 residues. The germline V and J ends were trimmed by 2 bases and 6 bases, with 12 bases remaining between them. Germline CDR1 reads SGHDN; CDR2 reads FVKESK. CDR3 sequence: CASSQLRVLDTQYF. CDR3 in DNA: TGTGCCAGCAGCCAACTCAGGGTCCTTGATACGCAGTATTTT.

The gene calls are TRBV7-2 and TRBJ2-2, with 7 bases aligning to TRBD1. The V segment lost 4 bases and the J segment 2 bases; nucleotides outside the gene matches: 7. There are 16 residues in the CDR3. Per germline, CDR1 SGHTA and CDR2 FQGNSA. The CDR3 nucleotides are TGTGCCAGCAGCTCTATTGGGACAGATAACACCGGGGAGCTGTTTTTT. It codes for CASSSIGTDNTGELFF. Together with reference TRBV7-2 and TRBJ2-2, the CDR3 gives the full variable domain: GAGVSQSPSNKVTEKGKDVELRCDPISGHTALYWYRQSLGQGLEFLIYFQGNSAPDKSGLPSDRFSAERTGGSVSTLTIQRTQQEDSAVYLCASSSIGTDNTGELFFGEGSRLTVL.

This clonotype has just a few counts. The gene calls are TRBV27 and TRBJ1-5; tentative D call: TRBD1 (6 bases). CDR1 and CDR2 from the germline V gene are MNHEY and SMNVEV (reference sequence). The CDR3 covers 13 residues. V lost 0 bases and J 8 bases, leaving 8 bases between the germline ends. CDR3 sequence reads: CASSLSYREPQHF. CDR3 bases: TGTGCCAGCAGTTTATCCTACAGGGAGCCCCAGCATTTT.

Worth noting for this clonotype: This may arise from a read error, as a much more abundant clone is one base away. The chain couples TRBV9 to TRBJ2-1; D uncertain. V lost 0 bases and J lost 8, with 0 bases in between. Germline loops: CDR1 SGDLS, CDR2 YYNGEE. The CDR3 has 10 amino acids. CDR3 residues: CASSVDEQFF. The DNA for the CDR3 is TGTGCCAGCAGCGTAGATGAGCAGTTCTTC.

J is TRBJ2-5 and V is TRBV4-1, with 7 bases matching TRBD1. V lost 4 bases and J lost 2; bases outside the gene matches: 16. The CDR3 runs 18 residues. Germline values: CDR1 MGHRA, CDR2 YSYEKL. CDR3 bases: TGCGCCAGCAGCCCAACTCACCCCGGGGACAGATTACAAGAGACCCAGTACTTC. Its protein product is CASSPTHPGDRLQETQYF.

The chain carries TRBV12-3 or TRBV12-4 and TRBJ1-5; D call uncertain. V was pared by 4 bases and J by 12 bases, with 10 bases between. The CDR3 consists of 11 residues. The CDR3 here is CASSSGPRQHF. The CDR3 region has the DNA TGTGCCAGCAGTTCGGGCCCGCGCCAGCATTTT.

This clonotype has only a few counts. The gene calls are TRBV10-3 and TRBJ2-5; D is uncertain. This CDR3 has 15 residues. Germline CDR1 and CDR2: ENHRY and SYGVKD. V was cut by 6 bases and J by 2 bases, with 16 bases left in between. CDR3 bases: TGTGCCATCAGCAAGGGCGGAACCGAACAAGAGACCCAGTACTTC. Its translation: CAISKGGTEQETQYF.

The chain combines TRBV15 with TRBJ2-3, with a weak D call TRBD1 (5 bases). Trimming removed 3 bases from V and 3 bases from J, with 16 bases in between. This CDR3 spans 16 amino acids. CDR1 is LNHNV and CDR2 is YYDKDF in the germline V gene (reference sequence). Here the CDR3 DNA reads TGTGCCACCAGCAGCGCCTTACAGGTTTTGACAGATACGCAGTATTTT. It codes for CATSSALQVLTDTQYF.

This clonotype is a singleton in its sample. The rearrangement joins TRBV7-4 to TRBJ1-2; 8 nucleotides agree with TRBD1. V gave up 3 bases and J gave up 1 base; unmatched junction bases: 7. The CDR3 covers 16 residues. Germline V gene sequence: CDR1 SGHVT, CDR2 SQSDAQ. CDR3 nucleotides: TGTGCCAGCAGCTTGTTGGGACAGGAGATTAACTATGGCTACACCTTC. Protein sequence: CASSLLGQEINYGYTF.

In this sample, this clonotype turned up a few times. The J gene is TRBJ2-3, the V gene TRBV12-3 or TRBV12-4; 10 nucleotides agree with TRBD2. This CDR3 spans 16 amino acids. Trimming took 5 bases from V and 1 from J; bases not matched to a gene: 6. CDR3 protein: CASSPTGTSGTDTQYF. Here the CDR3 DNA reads TGTGCCAGCAGTCCCACCGGGACTAGCGGCACAGATACGCAGTATTTT.

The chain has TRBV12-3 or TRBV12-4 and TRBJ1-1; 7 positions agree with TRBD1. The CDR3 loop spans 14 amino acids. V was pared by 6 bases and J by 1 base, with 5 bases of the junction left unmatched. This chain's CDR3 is CASRGTDQNTEAFF. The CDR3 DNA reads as TGTGCCAGCAGAGGGACAGACCAGAACACTGAAGCTTTCTTT.

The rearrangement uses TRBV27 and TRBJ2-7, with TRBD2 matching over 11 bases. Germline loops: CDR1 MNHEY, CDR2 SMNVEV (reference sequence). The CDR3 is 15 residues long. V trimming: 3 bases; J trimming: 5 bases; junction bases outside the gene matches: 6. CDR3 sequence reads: CASSFLAGGPNEQYF. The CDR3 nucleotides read TGTGCCAGCAGTTTCCTAGCGGGGGGCCCCAACGAGCAGTACTTC.

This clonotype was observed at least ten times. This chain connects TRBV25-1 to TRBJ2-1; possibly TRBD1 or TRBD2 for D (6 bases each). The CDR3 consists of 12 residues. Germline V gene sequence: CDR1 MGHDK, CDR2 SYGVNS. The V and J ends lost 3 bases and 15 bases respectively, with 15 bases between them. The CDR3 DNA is TGTGCCAGCAGTGATTGGGGGGCTTCTTCGTTCTTC. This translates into CASSDWGASSFF.

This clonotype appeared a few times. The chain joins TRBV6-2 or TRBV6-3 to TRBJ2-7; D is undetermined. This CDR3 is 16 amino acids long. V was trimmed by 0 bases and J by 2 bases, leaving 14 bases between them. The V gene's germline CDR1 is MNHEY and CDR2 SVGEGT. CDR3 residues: CASSYSGSSLTYEQYV. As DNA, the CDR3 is TGTGCCAGCAGTTACTCCGGCAGTTCCCTAACCTACGAGCAGTACGTC.

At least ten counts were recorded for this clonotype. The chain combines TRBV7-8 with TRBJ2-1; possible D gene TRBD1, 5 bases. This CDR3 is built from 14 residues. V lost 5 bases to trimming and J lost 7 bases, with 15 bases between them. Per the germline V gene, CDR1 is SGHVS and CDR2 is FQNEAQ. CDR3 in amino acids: CASSLRVGWNEQFF. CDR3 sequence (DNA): TGTGCCAGCAGCCTCAGGGTAGGTTGGAATGAGCAGTTCTTC.

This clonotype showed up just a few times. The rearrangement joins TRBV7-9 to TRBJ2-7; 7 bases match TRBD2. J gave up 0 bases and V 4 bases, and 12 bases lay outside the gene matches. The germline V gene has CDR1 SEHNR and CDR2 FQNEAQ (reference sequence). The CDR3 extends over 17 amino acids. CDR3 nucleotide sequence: TGTGCCAGCAGCTCTTCAACTGGGCGGGGGAGCTCCTACGAGCAGTACTTC. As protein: CASSSSTGRGSSYEQYF.

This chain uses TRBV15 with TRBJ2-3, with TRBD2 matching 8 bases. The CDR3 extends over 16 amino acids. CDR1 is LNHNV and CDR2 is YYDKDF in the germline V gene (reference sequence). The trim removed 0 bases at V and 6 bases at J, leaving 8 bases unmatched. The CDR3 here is CATSRDNGGGRDTQYF. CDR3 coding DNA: TGTGCCACCAGCAGAGATAACGGCGGGGGGCGGGATACGCAGTATTTT.

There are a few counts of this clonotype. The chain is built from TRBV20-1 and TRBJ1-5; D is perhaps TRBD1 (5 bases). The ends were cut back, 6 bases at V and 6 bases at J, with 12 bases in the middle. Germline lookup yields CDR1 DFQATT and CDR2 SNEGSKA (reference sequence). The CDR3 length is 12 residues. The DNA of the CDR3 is TGCAGTGCCCCCGCGGGGCTTCAGCCCCAGCATTTT. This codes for CSAPAGLQPQHF.

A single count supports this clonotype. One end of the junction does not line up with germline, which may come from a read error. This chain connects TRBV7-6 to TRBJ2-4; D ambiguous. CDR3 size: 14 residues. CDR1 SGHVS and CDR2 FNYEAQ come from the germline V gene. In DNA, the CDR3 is TGTGCCAGCAGCTCGATGGCAGCCGAAAACATTCAGTACTTC. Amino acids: CASSSMAAENIQYF.